This T cell receptor (beta chain) was captured in a study of blood T cell repertoires in COVID-19. Study information: Italy, Spain and the United States were the sources of the convalescent and acute COVID-19 samples. Sample material is recorded as cDNA or gDNA derived from T cells, B-cell-depleted T cells, or PBMCs.

Source study methods: Amplification of reference gene primers was used by the study to estimate nucleated cell counts. The data were produced by immunoSEQ multiplex PCR, yet TCRdb's version contains in-frame clones alone and is incomplete. V and J calls and clone size are those listed in that table; D and trimming were worked out from the DNA. The sample yields some 60,000 clones, 65% to 90% seen once. Trimming cost V 3 bases and J 5 bases; bases outside gene matches: 4. This CDR3 is built from 14 residues. Germline V gene data show CDR1 as SGDLS and CDR2 as YYNGEE. Sequences were obtained from peripheral blood. The chain combines TRBV9 with TRBJ2-2; 7 bases agree with TRBD1. This receptor was taken from a human donor in a cohort sampled during active COVID-19. Written as DNA, the CDR3 is TGTGCCAGCAGCGCGGGACAGTCGACCGGGGAGCTGTTTTTT. Its translation: CASSAGQSTGELFF.